This is a list of T cell receptor beta chains from one sample in a study of OX40 agonist ivuxolimab in advanced cancers. Clones were read by immunoSEQ multiplex PCR, and TCRdb kept only the in-frame ones, dropping some. The repertoire holds around 76,000 clones, with over 75% as singletons. The source material was CD4+ or CD8+ T cells sorted from blood, sampled in a trial of the OX40 agonist ivuxolimab. Receptors were obtained from an adult with an advanced solid tumor such as melanoma, head and neck, liver or kidney cancer. The CDR3 runs from the conserved cysteine through the conserved F or W. Fields, in order: clone size, D gene, J gene, V gene, CDR3 protein, CDR3 DNA. The D gene is left open where the match is weak. Size is stated for part of the rows, as once, few or many counts, or as a class when the clone is expanded.

>NA|NA|TRBJ1-4|TRBV6-5
CASMRGEKLFF
TGTGCCAGCATGAGGGGCGAAAAACTGTTTTTT
>NA|NA|TRBJ2-7|TRBV7-9
CASSSQGFEQYF
TGTGCCAGCAGCTCTCAGGGATTTGAGCAGTACTTC
>NA|NA|TRBJ2-1|TRBV11-1
CASSRGRFEQFF
TGTGCCAGCAGCAGGGGACGGTTTGAGCAGTTCTTC
>many|NA|TRBJ1-2|TRBV11-2
CASSLGDMWGRNYGYTF
TGTGCCAGCAGCTTAGGAGATATGTGGGGGAGGAACTATGGCTACACCTTC
>NA|TRBD1|TRBJ1-2|TRBV19
CASRLDRGYGYTF
TGTGCCAGTAGATTGGACAGGGGCTATGGCTACACCTTC
>NA|NA|TRBJ1-4|TRBV19
CASMRSDEKLFF
TGTGCCAGTATGAGATCGGATGAAAAACTGTTTTTT
>NA|TRBD2|TRBJ2-3|TRBV7-9
CASSLGRLAGGRDTQYF
TGTGCCAGCAGCTTAGGGCGGTTAGCGGGGGGACGAGATACGCAGTATTTT
>NA|TRBD2|TRBJ2-3|TRBV2
CASSEVQLAGTADTQYF
TGTGCCAGCAGTGAAGTTCAACTAGCGGGGACGGCAGATACGCAGTATTTT
>NA|NA|TRBJ2-5|TRBV9
CASSVSLSDHGGTQYF
TGTGCCAGCAGCGTATCCCTCTCCGATCACGGCGGGACCCAGTACTTC
>NA|NA|TRBJ2-6|TRBV7-3
CASSLRDSGANVLTF
TGTGCCAGCAGCTTACGGGACTCTGGGGCCAACGTCCTGACTTTC
>NA|TRBD2|TRBJ2-1|TRBV7-3
CASRPPGGGSHNEQFF
TGTGCCAGCAGACCCCCTGGCGGGGGGTCCCACAATGAGCAGTTCTTC
>NA|TRBD1|TRBJ1-2|TRBV4-2
CASSQQGGYYGYTF
TGTGCCAGCAGCCAACAGGGGGGATACTATGGCTACACCTTC
>NA|NA|TRBJ1-2|TRBV2
CASSPDTANYGYTF
TGTGCCAGCAGCCCCGACACAGCTAACTATGGCTACACCTTC
>NA|NA|TRBJ2-3|TRBV18
CASSPSTDTQYF
TGTGCCAGCTCACCATCCACAGATACGCAGTATTTT
>NA|TRBD2|TRBJ2-5|TRBV19
CASSILTSGGETQYF
TGTGCCAGTAGTATCCTGACTAGCGGGGGAGAGACCCAGTACTTC
>NA|TRBD1|TRBJ2-3|TRBV27
CASSPRDRITDTQYF
TGTGCCAGCAGTCCCCGGGACAGGATCACAGATACGCAGTATTTT
>NA|TRBD2|TRBJ2-3|TRBV9
CASSVGLAQAWGTDTQYF
TGTGCCAGCAGCGTAGGACTAGCGCAAGCGTGGGGCACAGATACGCAGTATTTT
>NA|NA|TRBJ1-2|TRBV9
CASTLGVGLDGYTF
TGTGCCAGCACCCTAGGGGTGGGGCTCGATGGCTACACCTTC
>NA|NA|TRBJ2-3|TRBV4-3
CASSHDARDSGTDTQYF
TGCGCCAGCAGCCATGATGCCCGGGACTCTGGGACAGATACGCAGTATTTT
>NA|TRBD1|TRBJ1-5|TRBV6-1
CASRETGANNQPQHF
TGTGCCAGCAGGGAGACAGGGGCCAACAATCAGCCCCAGCATTTT
>NA|TRBD2|TRBJ2-3|TRBV5-4
CASRASGRGLTDTQYF
TGTGCCAGCAGGGCCTCGGGGCGGGGGTTGACAGATACGCAGTATTTT
>NA|NA|TRBJ1-5|TRBV5-1
CASSLVGGNQPQHF
TGCGCCAGCAGCTTGGTGGGGGGCAATCAGCCCCAGCATTTT
>medium-sized|NA|TRBJ1-1|TRBV30
CAWSVLGTEAFF
TGTGCCTGGAGTGTACTAGGGACTGAAGCTTTCTTT
>NA|TRBD1|TRBJ1-4|TRBV19
CASSARQGQEKLFF
TGTGCCAGTAGTGCTCGACAGGGCCAGGAAAAACTGTTTTTT
>NA|TRBD1|TRBJ2-1|TRBV5-1
CASSLRQGGYNEQFF
TGCGCCAGCAGCTTGAGACAGGGGGGCTACAATGAGCAGTTCTTC
>NA|TRBD1|TRBJ1-2|TRBV6-1
CASSADRDRSHYGYTF
TGTGCCAGCAGTGCCGACCGGGACAGGAGCCACTATGGCTACACCTTC
>NA|TRBD1|TRBJ1-1|TRBV5-4
CASSWDRNTEAFF
TGTGCCAGCAGCTGGGACAGGAACACTGAAGCTTTCTTT
>once|NA|TRBJ2-5|TRBV27
CASGLPGQPQETQYF
TGTGCCAGCGGACTCCCCGGACAGCCCCAAGAGACCCAGTACTTC
>NA|TRBD2|TRBJ2-7|TRBV2
CASSEQGLAGSSYEQYF
TGTGCCAGCAGTGAACAGGGACTAGCGGGGAGCTCCTACGAGCAGTACTTC
>NA|NA|TRBJ2-1|TRBV20-1
CSASLGGEQFF
TGCAGTGCTAGTTTGGGTGGGGAGCAGTTCTTC
>NA|TRBD2|TRBJ2-2|TRBV7-3
CASSPTWGEGTGELFF
TGTGCCAGCAGCCCGACGTGGGGGGAGGGAACCGGGGAGCTGTTTTTT
>NA|NA|TRBJ1-6|TRBV6-5
CASGGRSSSSPLHF
TGTGCCAGCGGCGGGCGGAGTTCCAGTTCACCCCTCCACTTT
>NA|NA|TRBJ2-1|TRBV6-5
CASSYSLGGEGEQFF
TGTGCCAGCAGTTACTCGCTCGGTGGTGAAGGTGAGCAGTTCTTC
>NA|TRBD2|TRBJ2-5|TRBV9
CASSARGLAGDSRETQYF
TGTGCCAGCAGCGCGAGGGGGCTAGCGGGGGATTCGCGGGAGACCCAGTACTTC
>NA|TRBD1|TRBJ1-1|TRBV6-5
CASADRGRVPEAFF
TGTGCCAGCGCCGACAGGGGGCGCGTTCCTGAAGCTTTCTTT
>NA|NA|TRBJ1-6|TRBV25-1
CASSESGSNSPLHF
TGTGCCAGCAGTGAATCGGGTTCGAATTCACCCCTCCACTTT
>NA|NA|TRBJ2-1|TRBV2
CASHREMSYNEQFF
TGTGCCAGCCACAGGGAGATGTCCTACAATGAGCAGTTCTTC
>NA|NA|TRBJ1-1|TRBV7-9
CASSGARGTEAFF
TGTGCCAGCAGCGGGGCCAGGGGAACTGAAGCTTTCTTT
>NA|TRBD1|TRBJ1-2|TRBV10-3
CAILGQGGYGYTF
TGTGCCATCCTAGGACAGGGGGGCTATGGCTACACCTTC
>NA|NA|TRBJ1-1|TRBV19
CASSIDGAGGNTEAFF
TGTGCCAGTAGTATAGATGGGGCCGGCGGGAACACTGAAGCTTTCTTT
>NA|TRBD2|TRBJ2-5|TRBV10-3
CAISRLAQGTQYF
TGTGCCATCTCTAGACTAGCCCAGGGAACCCAGTACTTC
>NA|TRBD1|TRBJ1-2|TRBV18
CASSPIQGGKSNYGYTF
TGTGCCAGCTCACCTATCCAGGGGGGCAAATCGAACTATGGCTACACCTTC
>NA|NA|TRBJ1-6|TRBV25-1
CASSDGSYNSPLHF
TGTGCCAGCAGTGATGGCTCCTATAATTCACCCCTCCACTTT
>NA|TRBD1|TRBJ1-1|TRBV6-6
CASSSPTGTGGTEAFF
TGTGCCAGCAGTTCCCCTACCGGGACAGGGGGCACTGAAGCTTTCTTT
>NA|NA|TRBJ1-5|TRBV2
CASSVSPISNQPQHF
TGTGCCAGCAGTGTGTCGCCTATTAGCAATCAGCCCCAGCATTTT
>NA|TRBD1|TRBJ1-5|TRBV7-8
CASSARDRVNQPQHF
TGTGCCAGCAGCGCCCGGGACAGGGTCAATCAGCCCCAGCATTTT